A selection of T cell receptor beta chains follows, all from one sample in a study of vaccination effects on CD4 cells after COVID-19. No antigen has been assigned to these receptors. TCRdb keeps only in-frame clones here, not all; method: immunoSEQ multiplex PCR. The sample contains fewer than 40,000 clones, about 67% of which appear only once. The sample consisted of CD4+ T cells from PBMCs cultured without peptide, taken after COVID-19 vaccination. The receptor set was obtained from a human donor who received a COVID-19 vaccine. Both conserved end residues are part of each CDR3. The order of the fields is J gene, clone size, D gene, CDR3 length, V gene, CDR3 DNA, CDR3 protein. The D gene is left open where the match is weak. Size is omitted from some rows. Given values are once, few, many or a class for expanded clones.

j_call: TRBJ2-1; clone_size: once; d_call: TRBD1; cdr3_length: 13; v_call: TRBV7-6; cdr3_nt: TGTGCCAGCAGCTTTTCAGGGGGCTATGAGCAGTTCTTC; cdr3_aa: CASSFSGGYEQFF
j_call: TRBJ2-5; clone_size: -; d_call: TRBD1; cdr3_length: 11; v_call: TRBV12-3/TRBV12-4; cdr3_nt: TGTGCCAGCAGTTGGACAGGTACCCAGTACTTC; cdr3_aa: CASSWTGTQYF
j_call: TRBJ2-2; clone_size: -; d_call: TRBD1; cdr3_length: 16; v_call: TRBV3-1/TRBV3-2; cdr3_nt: TGTGCCAGCAGCCGAGGAGGGACAGGGGGTACCGGGGAGCTGTTTTTT; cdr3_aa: CASSRGGTGGTGELFF
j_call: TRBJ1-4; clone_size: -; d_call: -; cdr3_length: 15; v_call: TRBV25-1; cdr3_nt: TGTGCCAGCAGTGTCAGCTCAGGTTGGGTTGAAAAACTGTTTTTT; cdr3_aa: CASSVSSGWVEKLFF
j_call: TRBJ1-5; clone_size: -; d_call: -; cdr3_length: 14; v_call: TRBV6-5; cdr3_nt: TGTGCCAGCAGTCCGAGGGGCAGCAATCAGCCCCAGCATTTT; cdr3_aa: CASSPRGSNQPQHF
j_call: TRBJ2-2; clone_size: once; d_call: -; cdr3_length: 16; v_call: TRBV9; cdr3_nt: TGTGCCAGCAGCGCAACCGGGACACTCGTAACCGGGGAGCTGTTTTTT; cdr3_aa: CASSATGTLVTGELFF
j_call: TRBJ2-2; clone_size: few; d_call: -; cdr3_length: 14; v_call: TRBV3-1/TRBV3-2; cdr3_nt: TGTGCCAGCAGCCAAGGGACAGACACCGGGGAGCTGTTTTTT; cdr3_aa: CASSQGTDTGELFF
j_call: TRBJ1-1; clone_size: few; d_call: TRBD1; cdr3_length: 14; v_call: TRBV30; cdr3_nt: TGTGCCTGGAGTATAACGACAGGGAGGGCTGAAGCTTTCTTT; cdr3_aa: CAWSITTGRAEAFF
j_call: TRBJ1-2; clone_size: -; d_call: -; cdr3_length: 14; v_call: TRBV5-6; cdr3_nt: TGTGCCAGCAGCTTGGGGGGGGGACCCGATGGCTACACCTTC; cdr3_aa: CASSLGGGPDGYTF
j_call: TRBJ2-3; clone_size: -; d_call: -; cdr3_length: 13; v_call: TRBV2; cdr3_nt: TGTGCCAGCAGACCGAGGGGCGCAGATACGCAGTATTTT; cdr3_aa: CASRPRGADTQYF
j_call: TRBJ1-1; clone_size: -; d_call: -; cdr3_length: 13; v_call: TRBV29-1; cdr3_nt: TGCAGCGTTGAATCCAGGCTGAACACTGAAGCTTTCTTT; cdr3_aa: CSVESRLNTEAFF
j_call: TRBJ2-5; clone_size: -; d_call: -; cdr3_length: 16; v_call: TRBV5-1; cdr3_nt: TGCGCCAGCAGGATTCGGGGAGCCCTTATCCAAGAGACCCAGTACTTC; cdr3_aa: CASRIRGALIQETQYF
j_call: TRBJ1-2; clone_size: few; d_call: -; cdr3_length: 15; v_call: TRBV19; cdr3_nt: TGTGCCAGTAGTGTACAGGGTTTGGCTAACTATGGCTACACCTTC; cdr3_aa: CASSVQGLANYGYTF
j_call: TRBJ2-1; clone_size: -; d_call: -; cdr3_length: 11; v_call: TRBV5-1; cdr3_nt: TGCGCCAGCAGTTCGTCCGATGAGCAGTTCTTC; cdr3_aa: CASSSSDEQFF
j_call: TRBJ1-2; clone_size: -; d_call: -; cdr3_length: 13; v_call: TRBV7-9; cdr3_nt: TGTGCCAGCAGTAACCCGGGAAAGTATGGCTACACCTTC; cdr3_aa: CASSNPGKYGYTF
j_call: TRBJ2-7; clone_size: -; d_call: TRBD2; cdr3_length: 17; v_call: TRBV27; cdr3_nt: TGTGCCAGCAGTCCCAGCCCAATTAGCGGGAGGGCCTACGAGCAGTACTTC; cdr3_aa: CASSPSPISGRAYEQYF